A selection of T cell receptor beta chains follows, all from one sample in a study of shared clonotypes between healthy human individuals. TCRdb's copy holds only in-frame clones and misses some; the assay was immunoSEQ multiplex PCR. The sample carries some 79,000 clones, 60% to 70% recorded once. Sequenced input: memory CD8+ T cells sorted from blood. These receptors all stem from a man younger than 40 in good health. The CDR3 runs from the conserved cysteine through the conserved F or W. D genes are given only for firm matches. Clone size is not always given. Where it is, it says once, few, many or a class for expanded clones.

size	V	J	D	DNA	CDR3
NA	TRBV25-1	TRBJ2-5	NA	TGTGCCAGCAGTTTAAGGGGGAGCCAGGAGACCCAGTACTTC	CASSLRGSQETQYF
NA	TRBV5-1	TRBJ2-1	TRBD1	TGCGCCAGCAGCTTGTTTGTAGGACAGGGGTATGAGCAGTTCTTC	CASSLFVGQGYEQFF
few	TRBV5-1	TRBJ2-7	NA	TGCGCCAGCAGCTTGGCCGCCCCAAGCGAGCAGTACTTC	CASSLAAPSEQYF
few	TRBV10-3	TRBJ2-7	NA	TGTGCCAGCGCTAGTCTTTACGAGCAGTACTTC	CASASLYEQYF
NA	TRBV25-1	TRBJ2-3	TRBD1	TGTGCCAGCAGTGAGGACAGGGTTTCTAGCACAGATACGCAGTATTTT	CASSEDRVSSTDTQYF
NA	TRBV6-6	TRBJ2-5	NA	TGTGCCAGCAGTTACTCCGTACAGCGAGAGACCCAGTACTTC	CASSYSVQRETQYF
NA	TRBV28	TRBJ1-2	TRBD1	TGTGCCAGCAGTTACGACAGGGGCCTCGGCTACACCTTC	CASSYDRGLGYTF
few	TRBV18	TRBJ2-7	TRBD1	TGTGCCAGCTCCATACAGGGGGCTGGGGAGCAGTACTTC	CASSIQGAGEQYF
NA	TRBV6-5	TRBJ1-2	NA	TGTGCCAGCAGTCTTTTGACAGACCGCTATGGCTACACCTTC	CASSLLTDRYGYTF
NA	TRBV5-6	TRBJ1-2	NA	TGTGCCAGCAGCTTAATTATCGACTACACCTTC	CASSLIIDYTF
few	TRBV7-9	TRBJ2-1	NA	TGTGCCAGCAGCTTCACGGGACGGGGCAATGAGCAGTTCTTC	CASSFTGRGNEQFF
NA	TRBV30	TRBJ2-1	TRBD2	TGTGCCGGTGGACTAGCGGGAGCCTTTAATGAGCAGTTCTTC	CAGGLAGAFNEQFF
few	TRBV28	TRBJ2-3	NA	TGTGCCAGCAGCTTCACCGAGACAGTTGCCACAGATACGCAGTATTTT	CASSFTETVATDTQYF
many	TRBV19	TRBJ2-3	TRBD1	TGTGCCAGTAGTACCCCCCCCGGACAGGGGGCAGATACGCAGTATTTT	CASSTPPGQGADTQYF
NA	TRBV10-2	TRBJ2-3	NA	TGCGCCAGCAGTGGTAGCCCTAGCACAGATACGCAGTATTTT	CASSGSPSTDTQYF
few	TRBV10-3	TRBJ2-5	TRBD2	TGTGCCATCAGTGAGACTAGCGGCCAAGAGACCCAGTACTTC	CAISETSGQETQYF